The rows below give T cell receptor beta chains drawn from one sample of a study of T cells in Graves' hyperthyroidism and ophthalmopathy. In TCRdb, the multiplex PCR reads were re-called with MiXCR into one record per CDR3 protein. Of over 650,000 distinct CDR3 sequences in the sample, roughly 45% were seen once. Sequencing input: peripheral blood or thyroid tissue (not recorded which). The receptors shown here come from an adult man with Graves' disease, either hyperthyroidism or ophthalmopathy (not recorded which). Each CDR3 is given with its conserved first and last residue. D genes are given only for firm matches. Size tells how often a clone was seen (once, few, many) or the class of an expanded clone, and some rows leave it out.

length: 19; D: TRBD2; J: TRBJ2-2; size: NA; V: TRBV7-8; DNA: TGTGCCAGCAGCTTAGCGACGACTAGCGGGAGGGGGGACACCGGGGAGCTGTTTTTT; CDR3: CASSLATTSGRGDTGELFF
length: 16; D: NA; J: TRBJ1-2; size: many; V: TRBV10-2; DNA: TGCGCCAGCTCTCCAGGCGTAATGGGTGGACTCTATGGCTACACCTTC; CDR3: CASSPGVMGGLYGYTF
length: 14; D: TRBD2; J: TRBJ2-7; size: NA; V: TRBV20-1; DNA: TGCAGTGCTAGCAGCGGGGACCTCTCCTACGAGCAGTACTTC; CDR3: CSASSGDLSYEQYF
length: 15; D: TRBD1; J: TRBJ1-5; size: few; V: TRBV6-5; DNA: TGTGCCAGCAGATTACGACAGGGCGGCAATCAGCCCCAGCATTTT; CDR3: CASRLRQGGNQPQHF
length: 13; D: TRBD1; J: TRBJ1-5; size: many; V: TRBV20-1; DNA: TGCAGTGCAATCGACAGGGCTAATCAGCCCCAGCATTTT; CDR3: CSAIDRANQPQHF
length: 16; D: NA; J: TRBJ2-6; size: few; V: TRBV6-6; DNA: TGTGCCAGCATTCGACAGAGTTTCTCTGGGGCCAACGTCCTGACTTTC; CDR3: CASIRQSFSGANVLTF
length: 13; D: TRBD1; J: TRBJ2-5; size: NA; V: TRBV7-2; DNA: TGTGCCAGCAGCGACAGGGTCAGGGAGACCCAGTACTTC; CDR3: CASSDRVRETQYF
length: 12; D: NA; J: TRBJ1-5; size: many; V: TRBV24-1; DNA: TGTGCCACCGGCAGGGTTCATCAGCCCCAGCATTTT; CDR3: CATGRVHQPQHF
length: 17; D: NA; J: TRBJ1-2; size: NA; V: TRBV7-4; DNA: TGTGCCAGCAGCTTAGTAGGGTGTCGGACCCGAAGGTATGGCTACACCTTC; CDR3: CASSLVGCRTRRYGYTF
length: 15; D: TRBD1; J: TRBJ1-2; size: NA; V: TRBV20-1; DNA: TGCAGTGCTAGGCCAACAGGGGAACCTAACTATGGCTACACCTTC; CDR3: CSARPTGEPNYGYTF
length: 14; D: NA; J: TRBJ2-5; size: few; V: TRBV12-3/TRBV12-4; DNA: TGTGCCAGCAGTTCGGTAGTGCCGGGGGAGACCCAGTACTTC; CDR3: CASSSVVPGETQYF
length: 16; D: TRBD1; J: TRBJ2-7; size: NA; V: TRBV7-9; DNA: TGTGCCAGCAGCTTCCGGGACAGGGGGCATCTCTACGAGCAGTACTTC; CDR3: CASSFRDRGHLYEQYF
length: 14; D: NA; J: TRBJ2-2; size: many; V: TRBV7-9; DNA: TGTGCCAGCAGCTTAACCCAGTTCACCGGGGAGCTGTTTTTT; CDR3: CASSLTQFTGELFF
length: 15; D: NA; J: TRBJ2-5; size: NA; V: TRBV6-5; DNA: TGTGCCAGCAGTGAAGTTCTCTACGAAGGGGAGACCCAGTACTTC; CDR3: CASSEVLYEGETQYF
length: 14; D: NA; J: TRBJ1-4; size: NA; V: TRBV20-1; DNA: TGCAGTGCTAGAGATAACAGGGCCGGTGAAAAACTGTTTTTT; CDR3: CSARDNRAGEKLFF
length: 12; D: NA; J: TRBJ1-1; size: NA; V: TRBV10-3; DNA: TGTGCCATCAGTTTAGGGGTCACAGTAACTTTCTTT; CDR3: CAISLGVTVTFF
length: 15; D: NA; J: TRBJ1-1; size: NA; V: TRBV7-8; DNA: TGTGCCAGCAGCCCCAATGCCGGGACACCCGTTAAAGCTTTCTTT; CDR3: CASSPNAGTPVKAFF
length: 20; D: TRBD2; J: TRBJ2-5; size: few; V: TRBV7-2; DNA: TGTGCCAGCAGCTTAGCGATGGTGGGGACTAGCGGGGGGTACGCCGAGACCCAGTACTTC; CDR3: CASSLAMVGTSGGYAETQYF
length: 17; D: NA; J: TRBJ1-1; size: few; V: TRBV7-3; DNA: TGTGCCAGCAGCCCCGGACCAACGCAGGGATTGGGCACTGAAGCTTTCTTT; CDR3: CASSPGPTQGLGTEAFF
length: 15; D: TRBD1; J: TRBJ1-1; size: once; V: TRBV29-1; DNA: TGCAGCGTTGACGGGACAGCGACGGATAGCACTGAAGCTTTCTTT; CDR3: CSVDGTATDSTEAFF
length: 16; D: NA; J: TRBJ1-1; size: NA; V: TRBV7-3; DNA: TGTGCCAGCAGCTTAGGGGGAGGGGGGGTGGGCACTGAAGCTTTCTTT; CDR3: CASSLGGGGVGTEAFF
length: 14; D: TRBD1; J: TRBJ1-3; size: many; V: TRBV19; DNA: TGTGCCAGTATTGAGGGACAGCCTGGAAACACCATATATTTT; CDR3: CASIEGQPGNTIYF
length: 14; D: NA; J: TRBJ1-5; size: many; V: TRBV2; DNA: TGTGCCAGCAGTGCTCAACAGGTCTATCAGCCCCAGCATTTT; CDR3: CASSAQQVYQPQHF
length: 13; D: NA; J: TRBJ2-7; size: many; V: TRBV7-9; DNA: TGTGCCAGCAGCTTATATGCAGGGATCGAGCAGTACTTC; CDR3: CASSLYAGIEQYF
length: 15; D: NA; J: TRBJ1-6; size: NA; V: TRBV25-1; DNA: TGTGCCAGCAGTGAATCCTCAGGGGTGAATTCACCCCTCCACTTT; CDR3: CASSESSGVNSPLHF
length: 15; D: TRBD1; J: TRBJ1-5; size: NA; V: TRBV10-3; DNA: TGTGCCATCAGTGATTTGGACAGGGGCAATCAGCCCCAGCATTTT; CDR3: CAISDLDRGNQPQHF
length: 15; D: TRBD1; J: TRBJ1-2; size: NA; V: TRBV7-9; DNA: TGTGCCAGCAGCCCCCGGGACAGGGCGGGCTATGGCTACACCTTC; CDR3: CASSPRDRAGYGYTF